These 22 T cell receptor beta chains came from one sample sequenced in a study of cytomegalovirus exposure and HLA in healthy donors. The PCR made use of 60 Vbeta and 13 Jbeta primers. This table comes from immunoSEQ multiplex PCR, and its TCRdb copy is limited to in-frame clones, with some not included. The sample records around 130,000 clones, more than 80% being singletons. Material for sequencing was PBMCs. The receptors here all came from a woman in her twenties or thirties in good health and CMV-seropositive.

This clone appeared once. The J gene is TRBJ1-1, the V gene TRBV5-6, with D perhaps matching TRBD1 (6 bases). From germline, CDR1 is SGHDT and CDR2 YYEEEE. Trimming left V 1 base short and J 7 bases short, with 14 bases between. The CDR3 loop spans 14 amino acids. The CDR3 sequence is CASSLFRTAREAFF. The CDR3 DNA is TGTGCCAGCAGCTTGTTTCGGACAGCTCGTGAAGCTTTCTTT.

The chain has TRBV5-4 and TRBJ2-5, with TRBD2 matching 11 bases. Trimming took 3 bases from V and 5 from J; bases not matched to a gene: 6. CDR3 length equals 15 residues. The germline gives CDR1 SGHNT, CDR2 YYREEE (reference sequence). The CDR3 reads CASSYSGTSGETQYF. CDR3 sequence (DNA): TGTGCCAGCAGCTACTCCGGGACTAGCGGCGAGACCCAGTACTTC. Full variable domain (outside the CDR3, taken from reference TRBV5-4 and TRBJ2-5): ETGVTQSPTHLIKTRGQQVTLRCSSQSGHNTVSWYQQALGQGPQFIFQYYREEENGRGNFPPRFSGLQFPNYSSELNVNALELDDSALYLCASSYSGTSGETQYFGPGTRLLVL.

The V and J genes are TRBV6-5 and TRBJ2-7; D may be TRBD1 (8 bases). The CDR3 is 16 amino acids. V was cut by 4 bases and J by 3 bases, with 19 bases left in between. CDR1 is MNHEY and CDR2 is SVGAGI in the germline V gene. CDR3 amino acids: CASSLGENRGGYEQYF. For the CDR3, the DNA is TGTGCCAGCAGTTTGGGTGAAAACAGGGGGGGCTACGAGCAGTACTTC.

J is TRBJ2-2 and V is TRBV6-4; D is uncertain. CDR1 is MRHNA and CDR2 is SNTAGT in the germline V gene. The length of the CDR3 is 13 residues. V was trimmed by 2 bases and J by 3 bases, leaving 4 bases between them. The CDR3 DNA is TGTGCCAGCAGTGACCAGGACACCGGGGAGCTGTTTTTT. The encoded protein is CASSDQDTGELFF.

This clone has only one observation. The chain links TRBV6-1 to TRBJ2-1, with unresolved D. The germline V gene has CDR1 MNHNS and CDR2 SASEGT. This CDR3 comprises 14 residues. V lost 2 bases and J lost 5, with 10 bases in between. The CDR3 loop reads CASSESTENNEQFF. The CDR3 DNA follows: TGTGCCAGCAGTGAAAGTACAGAGAACAATGAGCAGTTCTTC.

The chain recombines TRBV5-4 with TRBJ1-2, with a possible D match to TRBD1 (5 bases). This CDR3 has 16 amino acids. The germline V gene has CDR1 SGHNT and CDR2 YYREEE (reference sequence). Trimming removed 4 bases from V and 4 bases from J, with 20 bases in between. This CDR3 reads CASSIPPLGGPYGYTF. In nucleotides, the CDR3 is TGTGCCAGCAGCATACCACCACTCGGGGGACCCTATGGCTACACCTTC.

The CDR3, as DNA: TGTGCCAGCAGTTACTCGGACCAGACTAGTCCGTATTTT. It is translated as CASSYSDQTSPYF. This chain links TRBV6-5 with TRBJ2-3; D is possibly TRBD2 (6 bases). Per the germline V gene, CDR1 is MNHEY and CDR2 is SVGAGI. V lost 0 bases and J lost 14, with 15 bases in between. This CDR3 is 13 amino acids long.

The chain joins TRBV7-8 to TRBJ1-5; D ambiguous. Germline CDR1 is SGHVS and CDR2 is FQNEAQ. V was cut by 1 base and J by 0 bases, with 16 bases left in between. This CDR3 spans 18 amino acids. The DNA for the CDR3 is TGTGCCAGCAGCTTAGGCGGCCCCTCAGAGTATAGCAATCAGCCCCAGCATTTT. Its protein product is CASSLGGPSEYSNQPQHF.

The CDR3 coding sequence is TGTGCCTGGAGGAACCGGGACTCTAATGAAAAACTGTTTTTT. Translation: CAWRNRDSNEKLFF. The chain uses TRBV30 and TRBJ1-4, with a possible D match to TRBD1 (5 bases). Trimming left V 3 bases short and J 3 bases short, with 11 bases between. CDR1 and CDR2 (germline): GTSNPN, SVGIG (reference sequence). The CDR3 loop spans 14 amino acids.

The chain joins TRBV21-1 to TRBJ1-1. TRBV21-1 is listed as a pseudogene. The CDR3 runs 12 residues. The CDR3 nucleotides read TGTGCCAGAGGACGGAGGGACACTGAAGCTTTCTTT. It is translated as CARGRRDTEAFF.

The rearrangement links TRBV7-9 to TRBJ1-3; maybe TRBD1 (5 bases). CDR3 size: 15 residues. CDR1 and CDR2 (germline): SEHNR, FQNEAQ (reference sequence). The V end was cut by 11 bases, the J end by 4 bases, with 21 bases between. CDR3 region: CAAPGDFREGNTIYF. The DNA of the CDR3 is TGTGCCGCCCCGGGGGACTTCCGCGAGGGAAACACCATATATTTT.

The chain has TRBV2 and TRBJ2-6; 9 bases are shared with TRBD1. With V trimmed by 10 bases and J by 4 bases, 8 bases remained unmatched. This CDR3 is 15 amino acids long. The germline CDR1 and CDR2 sequences are SNHLY and FYNNEI. CDR3 in amino acids: CAMGQGLGGANVLTF. The CDR3 nucleotides are TGTGCCATGGGACAGGGTTTGGGCGGGGCCAACGTCCTGACTTTC.

V and J are TRBV7-2 and TRBJ2-7; TRBD1 matches 8 bases. The V gene end was trimmed by 5 bases and the J gene end by 4 bases; junction bases not matched to a gene: 13. This CDR3 is 16 amino acids long. Germline CDR1 SGHTA, CDR2 FQGNSA. CDR3 sequence: CASSTLAGQVLYEQYF. The CDR3 bases are TGTGCCAGCAGCACCCTTGCGGGACAGGTCCTTTACGAGCAGTACTTC.

The chain couples TRBV6-5 to TRBJ2-7; D uncertain. Trimming stripped 2 bases from V and 0 bases from J, with 8 bases between. Per the germline V gene, CDR1 is MNHEY and CDR2 is SVGAGI. The CDR3 consists of 14 residues. The CDR3 sequence is CASSYGPSSYEQYF. CDR3 DNA sequence: TGTGCCAGCAGTTACGGCCCAAGCTCCTACGAGCAGTACTTC.

This chain links TRBV7-9 with TRBJ2-7; no clear D gene. Trimming removed 3 bases from V and 3 bases from J, with 3 bases in between. Germline V gene data show CDR1 as SEHNR and CDR2 as FQNEAQ (reference sequence). The CDR3 is made up of 11 amino acids. The CDR3 nucleotides read TGTGCCAGCAGCTTCCTCTACGAGCAGTACTTC. As protein: CASSFLYEQYF.

In its sample, this clone was seen a few times. V gene TRBV19 combines with J gene TRBJ1-4; tentatively, D is TRBD1 (6 bases). Germline V gives CDR1 LNHDA, CDR2 SQIVND (reference sequence). Between the trimmed V and J ends, which lost 7 bases and 0 bases, there was a span of 9 bases. The CDR3 extends over 14 amino acids. DNA of the CDR3: TGTGCCAGTAAACAGGGCCCAACTAATGAAAAACTGTTTTTT. It codes for CASKQGPTNEKLFF.

This clone was detected only once. V usage is TRBV7-6 and J usage is TRBJ2-1; TRBD2 matches at 9 bases. The CDR3 has 18 residues. The V and J ends lost 2 bases and 7 bases, in that order; junction bases with no gene match: 15. CDR1 and CDR2 (germline): SGHVS, FNYEAQ. DNA of the CDR3: TGTGCCAGCAGCTTAAGGGCCAGTTGGACTAGCGAGGGGAATGAGCAGTTCTTC. Translated: CASSLRASWTSEGNEQFF.

The CDR3: CASSPLAERTDTQYF. CDR3 coding DNA: TGCGCCAGCAGCCCACTAGCGGAGCGCACAGATACGCAGTATTTT. The gene calls are TRBV5-1 and TRBJ2-3; TRBD2 matches at 8 bases. Germline-derived CDR1 and CDR2 are SGHRS and YFSETQ. The CDR3 length is 15 residues. Unmatched junction bases numbered 5, after V lost 4 bases and J lost 1 base.

This chain joins TRBV7-9 and TRBJ1-4, with 7 bases identical to TRBD1. The CDR3 extends over 16 amino acids. Germline V CDR1 and CDR2: SEHNR, FQNEAQ (reference sequence). V lost 6 bases, J lost 7 bases, and 14 bases stayed unmatched. CDR3 DNA sequence: TGTGCCAGCAGTTCCCTCCGGGACAGTCGCGGTGAAAAACTGTTTTTT. Residues: CASSSLRDSRGEKLFF.

V gene TRBV11-2 combines with J gene TRBJ1-1; perhaps TRBD1 as D (6 bases). With 4 bases removed from V and 9 bases from J, the gap between germline ends came to 15 bases. CDR3 length: 13 residues. Germline CDR1 SGHAT, CDR2 FQNNGV. CDR3 loop: CASSSNGGRQAFF. Written as DNA, the CDR3 is TGTGCCAGCAGCTCAAATGGGGGCAGGCAAGCTTTCTTT.

V is TRBV7-9 and J is TRBJ2-5; 9 nucleotides line up with TRBD2. The CDR3 is 14 amino acids. J gave up 7 bases and V 5 bases, and 8 bases lay outside the gene matches. Germline-derived CDR1 and CDR2 are SEHNR and FQNEAQ (reference sequence). The CDR3 DNA reads TGTGCCAGCAGCAGGGGTAGCGGGAGTGTGACCCAGTACTTC. This translates into CASSRGSGSVTQYF.

The chain is built from TRBV11-3 and TRBJ2-7; 8 bases align to TRBD1. The CDR3 runs 13 residues. CDR1 and CDR2 from the germline V gene are SGHNT and YENEEA. The junction had 5 bases not matched to a gene; V was cut back by 3 bases and J by 7 bases. CDR3 DNA: TGTGCCAGCAGCTTCGGCCAGGGGGCAGAGCAGTACTTC. Translated: CASSFGQGAEQYF. Combining the CDR3 with reference TRBV11-3 and TRBJ2-7 gives the whole variable domain EAGVVQSPRYKIIEKKQPVAFWCNPISGHNTLYWYLQNLGQGPELLIRYENEEAVDDSQLPKDRFSAERLKGVDSTLKIQPAELGDSAVYLCASSFGQGAEQYFGPGTRLTVT.